This TCR beta chain derives from a study of blood T cell repertoires in COVID-19. The wider study: Samples of COVID-19 (acute and convalescent) were obtained from the United States, Italy and Spain. The cDNA or gDNA used as material had been derived from T cells, B-cell-depleted T cells, or PBMCs.

Trimming took 3 bases from V and 7 from J, leaving 21 bases between them. The CDR3 consists of 17 residues. Germline CDR1 and CDR2: MNHEY and SMNVEV (reference sequence). Original analysis: Amplification from reference gene primers served as the basis for estimated nucleated cell counts. Method: immunoSEQ multiplex PCR; TCRdb's copy keeps in-frame clones and lacks some. Clone size and the V and J calls come from that table; the DNA yielded D and trimming. The sample holds about 67,000 clones, approximately 87% seen once. The sequencing input was peripheral blood. The chain combines TRBV27 with TRBJ1-4; no definite D call. The source of this sequence is a man in his fifties with active COVID-19. The CDR3 bases are TGTGCCAGCAGTTTTAGGCAGGCCCCACGGGGTGGTGAAAAACTGTTTTTT. It yields the protein CASSFRQAPRGGEKLFF.